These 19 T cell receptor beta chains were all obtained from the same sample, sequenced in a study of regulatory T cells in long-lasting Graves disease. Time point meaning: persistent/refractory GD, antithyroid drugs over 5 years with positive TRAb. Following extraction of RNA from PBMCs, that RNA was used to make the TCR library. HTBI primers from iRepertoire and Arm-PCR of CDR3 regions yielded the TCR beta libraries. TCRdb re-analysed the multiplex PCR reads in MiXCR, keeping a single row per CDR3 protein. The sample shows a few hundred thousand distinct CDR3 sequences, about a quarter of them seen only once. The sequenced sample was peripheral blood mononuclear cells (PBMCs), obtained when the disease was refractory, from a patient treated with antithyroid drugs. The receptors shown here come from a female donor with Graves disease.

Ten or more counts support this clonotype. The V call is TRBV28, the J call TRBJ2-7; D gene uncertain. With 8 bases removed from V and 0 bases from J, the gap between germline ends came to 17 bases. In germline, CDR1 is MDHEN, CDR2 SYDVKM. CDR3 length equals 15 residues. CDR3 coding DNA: TGTGCCAGCGGGCCCCCCGGGCGGAGCTCCTACGAGCAGTACTTC. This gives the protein CASGPPGRSSYEQYF.

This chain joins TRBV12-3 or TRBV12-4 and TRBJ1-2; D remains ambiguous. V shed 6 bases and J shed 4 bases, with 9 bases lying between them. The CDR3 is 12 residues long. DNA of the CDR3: TGTGCCAGCAGGAGACGGGGCTATGGCTACACCTTC. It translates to CASRRRGYGYTF.

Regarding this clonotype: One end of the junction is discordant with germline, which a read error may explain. CDR3 bases: TGTGCCAGCCGCGGACAAAACACAGACACGCAGTATTTT. It codes for CASRGQNTDTQYF. The rearrangement joins TRBV11-1 to TRBJ2-3; D possibly corresponds to TRBD1 (5 bases). The CDR3 consists of 13 residues. Germline assignment: CDR1 SGHAT and CDR2 FQDESV (reference sequence).

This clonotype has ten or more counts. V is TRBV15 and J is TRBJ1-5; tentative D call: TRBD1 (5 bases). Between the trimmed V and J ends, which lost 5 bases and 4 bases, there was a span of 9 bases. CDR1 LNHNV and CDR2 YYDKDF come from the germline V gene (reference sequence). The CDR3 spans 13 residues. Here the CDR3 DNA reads TGTGCCACCAGCGAAGGGGTAAATCAGCCCCAGCATTTT. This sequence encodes CATSEGVNQPQHF.

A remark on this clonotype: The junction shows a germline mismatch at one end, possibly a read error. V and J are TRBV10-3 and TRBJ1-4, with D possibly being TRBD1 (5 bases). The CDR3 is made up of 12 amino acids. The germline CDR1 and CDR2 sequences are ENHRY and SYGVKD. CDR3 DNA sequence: TGTGCCATCAGTGAAAGGATGAGGGGCCTGGTTTTT. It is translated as CAISERMRGLVF.

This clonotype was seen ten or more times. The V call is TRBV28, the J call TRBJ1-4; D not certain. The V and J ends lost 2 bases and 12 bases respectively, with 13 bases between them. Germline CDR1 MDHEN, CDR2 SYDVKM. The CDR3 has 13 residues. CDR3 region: CASSLRQPAELFF. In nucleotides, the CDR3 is TGTGCCAGCAGTTTACGGCAGCCCGCGGAACTGTTTTTT.

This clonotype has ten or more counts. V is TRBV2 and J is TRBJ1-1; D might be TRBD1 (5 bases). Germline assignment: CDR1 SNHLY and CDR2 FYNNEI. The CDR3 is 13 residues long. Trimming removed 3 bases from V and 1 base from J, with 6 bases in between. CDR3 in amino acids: CASSDDRNTEAFF. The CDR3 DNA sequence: TGTGCCAGCAGTGACGACAGGAACACTGAAGCTTTCTTT.

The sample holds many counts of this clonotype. The CDR3 loop reads CASSESQGINQPQHF. For the CDR3, the DNA is TGTGCCAGCAGTGAAAGTCAGGGTATCAATCAGCCCCAGCATTTT. V and J are TRBV6-1 and TRBJ1-5; D may be TRBD1 (5 bases). Germline CDR1 is MNHNS and CDR2 is SASEGT. The CDR3 length is 15 residues. V was trimmed by 2 bases and J by 3 bases, leaving 11 bases between them.

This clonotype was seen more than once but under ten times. The CDR3 is CASSLAPRWETQYF. CDR3 in DNA: TGTGCCAGCAGCTTGGCTCCTCGATGGGAGACCCAGTACTTC. V gene TRBV5-6 combines with J gene TRBJ2-5; the D is unclear. The CDR3 has 14 amino acids. Deletions cut 0 bases from V and 5 bases from J, with 11 bases between. Germline values: CDR1 SGHDT, CDR2 YYEEEE. The full variable domain, in which reference TRBV5-6 and TRBJ2-5 provide the parts outside the CDR3, is DAGVTQSPTHLIKTRGQQVTLRCSPKSGHDTVSWYQQALGQGPQFIFQYYEEEERQRGNFPDRFSGHQFPNYSSELNVNALLLGDSALYLCASSLAPRWETQYFGPGTRLLVL.

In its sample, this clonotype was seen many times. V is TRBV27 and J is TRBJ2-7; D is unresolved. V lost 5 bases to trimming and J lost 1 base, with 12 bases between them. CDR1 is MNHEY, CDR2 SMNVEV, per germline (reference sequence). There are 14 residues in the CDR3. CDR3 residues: CASSPTDGSYEQYF. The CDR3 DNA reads TGTGCCAGCAGTCCTACGGACGGGTCCTACGAGCAGTACTTC.

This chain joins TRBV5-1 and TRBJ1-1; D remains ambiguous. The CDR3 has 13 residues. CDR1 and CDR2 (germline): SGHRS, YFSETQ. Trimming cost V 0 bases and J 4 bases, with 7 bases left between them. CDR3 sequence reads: CASSLEGFTEAFF. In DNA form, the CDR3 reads TGCGCCAGCAGCTTGGAAGGGTTCACTGAAGCTTTCTTT.

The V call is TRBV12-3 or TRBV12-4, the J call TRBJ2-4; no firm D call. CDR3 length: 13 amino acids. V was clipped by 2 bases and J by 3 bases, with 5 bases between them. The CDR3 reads CASSLNSKNIQYF. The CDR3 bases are TGTGCCAGCAGTTTAAACAGCAAAAACATTCAGTACTTC.

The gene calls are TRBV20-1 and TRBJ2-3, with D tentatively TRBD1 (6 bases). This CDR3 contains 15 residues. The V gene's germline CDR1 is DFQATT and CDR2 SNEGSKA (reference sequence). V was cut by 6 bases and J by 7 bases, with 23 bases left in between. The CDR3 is CSASNPGTPSHTQYF. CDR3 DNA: TGCAGTGCCTCTAACCCCGGGACACCAAGCCATACGCAGTATTTT.

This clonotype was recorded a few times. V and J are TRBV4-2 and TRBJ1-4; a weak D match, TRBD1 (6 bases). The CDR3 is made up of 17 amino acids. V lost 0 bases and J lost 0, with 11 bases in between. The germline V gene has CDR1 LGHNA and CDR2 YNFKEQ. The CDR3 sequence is CASSQEARTATNEKLFF. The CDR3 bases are TGTGCCAGCAGCCAAGAGGCTCGGACAGCAACTAATGAAAAACTGTTTTTT.

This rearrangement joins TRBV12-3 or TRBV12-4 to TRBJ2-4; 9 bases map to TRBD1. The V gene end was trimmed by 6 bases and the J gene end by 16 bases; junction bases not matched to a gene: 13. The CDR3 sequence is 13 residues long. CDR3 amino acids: CASSLTRGQGFYF. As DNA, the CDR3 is TGTGCCAGCAGCTTGACCCGGGGACAGGGATTCTACTTC.

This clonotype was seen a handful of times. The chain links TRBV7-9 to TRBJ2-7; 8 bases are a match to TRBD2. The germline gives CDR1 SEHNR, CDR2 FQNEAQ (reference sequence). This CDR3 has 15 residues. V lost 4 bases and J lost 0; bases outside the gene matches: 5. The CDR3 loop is CASSSLAASSYEQYF. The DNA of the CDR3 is TGTGCCAGCAGCTCACTAGCGGCTAGCTCCTACGAGCAGTACTTC.

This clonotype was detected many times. The CDR3 DNA follows: TGTGCCACCAGCAAGTTGAGGGGCCCCAATCAGCCCCAGCATTTT. The encoded protein is CATSKLRGPNQPQHF. The chain links TRBV15 to TRBJ1-5; a weak D match, TRBD1 (5 bases). The CDR3 covers 15 residues. Germline V CDR1 and CDR2: LNHNV, YYDKDF (reference sequence). Between the trimmed V and J ends, which lost 4 bases and 3 bases, there was a span of 13 bases.

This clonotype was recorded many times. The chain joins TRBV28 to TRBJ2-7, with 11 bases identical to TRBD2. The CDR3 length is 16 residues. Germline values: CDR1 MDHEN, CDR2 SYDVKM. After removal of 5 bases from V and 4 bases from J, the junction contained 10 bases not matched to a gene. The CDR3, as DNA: TGTGCCAGCAGTCCTTTCCGGACTAGCGGGTCTTACGAGCAGTACTTC. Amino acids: CASSPFRTSGSYEQYF.

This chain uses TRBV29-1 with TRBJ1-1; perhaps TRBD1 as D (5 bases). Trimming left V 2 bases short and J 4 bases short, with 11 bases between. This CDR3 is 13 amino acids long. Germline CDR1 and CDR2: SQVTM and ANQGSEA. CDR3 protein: CSVERGAGTEAFF. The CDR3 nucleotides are TGCAGCGTTGAACGAGGGGCGGGCACTGAAGCTTTCTTT.